The 15 T cell receptor beta chains in this list originate from one sample, sequenced in a study of blood T cell repertoires in COVID-19. Profiling relied on immunoSEQ multiplex PCR, and the TCRdb table lists in-frame clones only, not all of them. This sample has about 200,000 clones, with roughly 75% found just once. Sequenced material: peripheral blood. Source of these receptors: a woman aged 70-85 years with acute or convalescent COVID-19.

The rearrangement joins TRBV7-6 to TRBJ1-5; no clear D gene. Germline CDR1 is SGHVS and CDR2 is FNYEAQ. The CDR3 covers 11 residues. The germline V and J ends were trimmed by 5 bases and 9 bases, with 8 bases remaining between them. CDR3 DNA sequence: TGTGCCAGCAGCCAGGAAGGGCCCCAGCATTTT. Translating it yields CASSQEGPQHF. Supplemented by reference TRBV7-6 and TRBJ1-5, the full variable domain reads GAGVSQSPRYKVTKRGQDVALRCDPISGHVSLYWYRQALGQGPEFLTYFNYEAQQDKSGLPNDRFSAERPEGSISTLTIQRTEQRDSAMYRCASSQEGPQHFGDGTRLSIL.

There are a few counts of this clone. The DNA of the CDR3 is TGTGCCAGCAACACGGGACAGGGACGGGAAAAACTGTTTTTT. Translation: CASNTGQGREKLFF. The V call is TRBV28, the J call TRBJ1-4, with 9 nucleotides matching TRBD1. The V and J ends lost 7 bases and 8 bases, in that order; junction bases with no gene match: 8. In germline, CDR1 is MDHEN, CDR2 SYDVKM. The CDR3 consists of 14 residues.

DNA for the CDR3: TGCAGCGTTGAAGGCCGGCGGGTACGCGACAATGAGCAGTTCTTC. This sequence encodes CSVEGRRVRDNEQFF. The chain carries TRBV29-1 and TRBJ2-1; D is perhaps TRBD2 (5 bases). CDR3 size: 15 residues. Germline assignment: CDR1 SQVTM and CDR2 ANQGSEA. The V end was cut by 1 base, the J end by 5 bases, with 15 bases between.

The gene calls are TRBV27 and TRBJ2-2, with D tentatively TRBD1 (6 bases). Germline-derived CDR1 and CDR2 are MNHEY and SMNVEV (reference sequence). V was pared by 6 bases and J by 5 bases, with 13 bases between. The CDR3 length is 14 residues. The CDR3 bases are TGTGCCAGCAGCCGTTTTAGGGGGACCGGGGAGCTGTTTTTT. This gives the protein CASSRFRGTGELFF.

The J gene is TRBJ2-5, the V gene TRBV5-1; D possibly corresponds to TRBD1 (5 bases). Germline values: CDR1 SGHRS, CDR2 YFSETQ. V dropped 7 bases and J dropped 2 bases, with 18 bases sitting between them. The CDR3 loop spans 15 amino acids. CDR3 residues: CASAASRRQQETQYF. The CDR3 nucleotides read TGCGCCAGCGCTGCCTCAAGGCGACAGCAAGAGACCCAGTACTTC.

V gene TRBV6-5 combines with J gene TRBJ1-2, with 7 bases aligning to TRBD1. The CDR3 totals 14 residues. From germline, CDR1 is MNHEY and CDR2 SVGAGI. With V trimmed by 5 bases and J by 4 bases, 7 bases remained unmatched. CDR3 DNA: TGTGCCAGCAGTCTTGACAGGGACACCTATGGCTACACCTTC. It yields the protein CASSLDRDTYGYTF.

This clone was observed a handful of times. This sequence joins TRBV30 and TRBJ2-2, with a weak D call TRBD2 (6 bases). V lost 3 bases to trimming and J lost 4 bases, with 15 bases between them. The germline V gene encodes CDR1 GTSNPN and CDR2 SVGIG (reference sequence). The CDR3 has 15 residues. DNA for the CDR3: TGTGCCTGGAGAGGAGGGCCACAAGTCACCGGGGAGCTGTTTTTT. As protein: CAWRGGPQVTGELFF.

This clone appeared a single time. The gene calls are TRBV10-3 and TRBJ2-5, with a possible D match to TRBD2 (6 bases). The ends were cut back, 0 bases at V and 7 bases at J, with 12 bases in the middle. CDR3 size: 14 residues. The germline gives CDR1 ENHRY, CDR2 SYGVKD. CDR3 DNA: TGTGCCATCAGTGAGTCAAAGGTGGAGGGGACCCAGTACTTC. It specifies CAISESKVEGTQYF.

V is TRBV11-2 and J is TRBJ2-7; 10 bases are a match to TRBD1. V gave up 5 bases and J gave up 2 bases; unmatched junction bases: 6. CDR1 SGHAT and CDR2 FQNNGV come from the germline V gene. The CDR3 consists of 15 residues. CDR3 region: CASSLRDRGPYEQYF. Here the CDR3 DNA reads TGTGCCAGCAGCCTCCGGGACAGGGGACCCTACGAGCAGTACTTC.

The CDR3 DNA reads TGTGCCAGCAGTTCGCGATGGACAGGGGATGGCTACACCTTC. It codes for CASSSRWTGDGYTF. The chain joins TRBV27 to TRBJ1-2, with 9 bases matching TRBD1. The CDR3 spans 14 residues. Losses at the gene ends were 4 bases for V and 6 bases for J; bases not matched to a gene: 6. Germline assignment: CDR1 MNHEY and CDR2 SMNVEV (reference sequence).

The chain links TRBV5-1 to TRBJ1-6; D perhaps matches TRBD1 (6 bases). Germline loops: CDR1 SGHRS, CDR2 YFSETQ. The CDR3 runs 16 residues. The ends were cut back, 0 bases at V and 7 bases at J, with 14 bases in the middle. For the CDR3, the DNA is TGCGCCAGCAGCTTGGATCCTTCGACAGGAAATTCACCCCTCCACTTT. Translation gives CASSLDPSTGNSPLHF. Using reference TRBV5-1 and TRBJ1-6 for the parts outside the CDR3, the full variable domain is KAGVTQTPRYLIKTRGQQVTLSCSPISGHRSVSWYQQTPGQGLQFLFEYFSETQRNKGNFPGRFSGRQFSNSRSEMNVSTLELGDSALYLCASSLDPSTGNSPLHFGNGTRLTVT.

This clone was counted once. The J gene is TRBJ1-1, the V gene TRBV15; D possibly corresponds to TRBD1 (6 bases). Germline CDR1 reads LNHNV; CDR2 reads YYDKDF (reference sequence). CDR3 length: 15 amino acids. V lost 5 bases to trimming and J lost 5 bases, with 18 bases between them. The chain's CDR3 is CATSAPTGGVTEAFF. The CDR3 region has the DNA TGTGCCACCAGCGCCCCGACAGGAGGAGTTACTGAAGCTTTCTTT.

CDR3 coding DNA: TGTGCCAGCAGCTTGGGACAGGGTCTACTCTACGAGCAGTACTTC. This translates into CASSLGQGLLYEQYF. The chain combines TRBV5-8 with TRBJ2-7; 7 nucleotides agree with TRBD1. Germline V gives CDR1 SGHTS, CDR2 YDEGEE. The CDR3 is 15 amino acids. V was pared by 0 bases and J by 3 bases, with 6 bases of the junction left unmatched. The complete variable domain, with remaining parts taken from reference TRBV5-8 and TRBJ2-7, reads EAGVTQSPTHLIKTRGQQATLRCSPISGHTSVYWYQQALGLGLQFLLWYDEGEERNRGNFPPRFSGRQFPNYSSELNVNALELEDSALYLCASSLGQGLLYEQYFGPGTRLTVT.

This clone appeared a single time. The chain has TRBV28 and TRBJ1-6; the D is unclear. Trimming left V 5 bases short and J 10 bases short, with 24 bases between. The CDR3 has 17 amino acids. The V gene's germline CDR1 is MDHEN and CDR2 SYDVKM. This chain's CDR3 is CASSPHGQAAESSPLHF. CDR3 coding DNA: TGTGCCAGCAGTCCCCACGGTCAAGCCGCCGAGAGCTCACCCCTCCACTTT.

The V and J genes are TRBV2 and TRBJ2-4; tentatively, D is TRBD2 (6 bases). Per germline, CDR1 SNHLY and CDR2 FYNNEI. The V end was cut by 7 bases, the J end by 6 bases, with 19 bases between. This CDR3 contains 15 residues. CDR3 sequence (DNA): TGTGCCAGCACCTTAACGACTAGTGGGGGAAACATTCAGTACTTC. This gives the protein CASTLTTSGGNIQYF.